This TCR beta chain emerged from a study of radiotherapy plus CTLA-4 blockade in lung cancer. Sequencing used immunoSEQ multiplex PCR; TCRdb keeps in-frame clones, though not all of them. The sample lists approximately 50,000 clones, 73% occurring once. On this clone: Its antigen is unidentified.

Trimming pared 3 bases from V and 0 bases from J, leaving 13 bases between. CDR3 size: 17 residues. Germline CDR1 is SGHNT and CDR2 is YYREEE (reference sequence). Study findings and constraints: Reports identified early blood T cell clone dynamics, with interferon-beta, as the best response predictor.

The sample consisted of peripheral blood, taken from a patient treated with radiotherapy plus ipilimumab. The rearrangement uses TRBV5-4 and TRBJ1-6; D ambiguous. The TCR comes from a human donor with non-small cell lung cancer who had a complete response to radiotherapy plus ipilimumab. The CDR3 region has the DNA TGTGCCAGCAGCTCCGCTGCGGGTAACTCCTATAATTCACCCCTCCACTTT. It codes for CASSSAAGNSYNSPLHF.